Listed here is a single T cell receptor (beta chain). This clonotype has just a few counts. Its binding antigen is unknown. It has no much larger one-base neighbor in the sample; base qualities were not kept. This sample is part of a study of spatial heterogeneity in lung cancer (dated by TCRdb to about 2019). For the study in its entirety: Beta-chain transcripts were consistently detected in greater numbers than alpha-chain transcripts, which likely reflects a higher abundance of beta-chain transcripts. In the raw uncorrected reads, each unique combination of TCR and UMI appeared more than ten times on average. TCR alpha and beta repertoires were quantitatively compared across multiple tumor regions, matched nontumor lung and blood in non-small cell lung cancer. Nonsynonymous mutation counts, determined by whole-exome sequencing of tumor tissue, were related to features of the TCR repertoire. Both alpha and beta chains were TCR-sequenced in fewer than 250 tumor regions, under 85 matched nontumor lung samples and over 55 PBMC samples obtained at surgery. Study-level results and caveats: Ubiquitous expanded tumor TCRs showed up in blood more often at tumor resection than at routine follow-up. Additional single-cell paired TCR alpha and beta sequencing was considered necessary to confirm, at a functional level, the hypothesis that regional TCRs recognize regional mutations.

Sequences SEHNR (CDR1) and FQNEAQ (CDR2) are obtained from the germline V gene (reference sequence). The CDR3, from cysteine to phenylalanine, totals 15 residues. Of all the DNA, just the CDR3 is kept, 45 bases in frame from base 1. Trimming removed 7 bases from V and 8 bases from J; the gene matches leave 9 bases unexplained. Per the publication, the time point label means: sample taken at primary tumor resection. Whole RNA extracted from tumor and nontumor lung tissue, or from cryopreserved PBMC samples, was used for TCR sequencing without cell sorting. The donors were 60 to 80 patients from the lung TRACERx cohort who had early-stage, untreated non-small cell lung cancer. Only patients with enough RNA available from two or more tumor regions were chosen for TCR sequencing. Preparation of the library involved 5' RACE. Sequencing used a NextSeq 500. The TCR library protocol attached a unique molecular identifier to each TCR cDNA molecule to allow correction of PCR and sequencing errors. The study's own analysis went as follows. TCR identification, UMI-based error correction and CDR3 extraction were performed with Decombinator tools. TCRs above a frequency of 2 per 1,000, corresponding to the top 1% of the tumor frequency distribution, were defined as expanded. Renyi diversity was calculated using the R vegan package after each repertoire was subsampled 100 times to 5,000 TCRs. To build CDR3 similarity networks, amino acid triplet string-kernel similarity was used, and CDR3s were connected when their pairwise similarity was above 0.82. Clones were called with MiXCR by TCRdb after fastp trimmed the public reads at Q25, and only in-frame beta chains were retained. Each entry is one CDR3 protein sequence, shown with its most common DNA and genes. The V and J calls and clone size come from TCRdb's table, not from the authors' own analysis. This sample lists fewer than 45,000 distinct CDR3 sequences; roughly 7.1% were detected once. The ten largest clonotypes hold about 40% of the sample.

This material consisted of PBMCs, taken at surgery. This receptor was identified in a female donor with early-stage non-small cell lung cancer. In this chain, TRBV7-9 is recombined with TRBJ1-4, and TRBD1 matches 11 of the central bases. The CDR3 is CASIDTGTGGEKLFF. The nucleotides are TGTGCCAGCATCGATACCGGGACAGGGGGGGAAAAACTGTTTTTT.